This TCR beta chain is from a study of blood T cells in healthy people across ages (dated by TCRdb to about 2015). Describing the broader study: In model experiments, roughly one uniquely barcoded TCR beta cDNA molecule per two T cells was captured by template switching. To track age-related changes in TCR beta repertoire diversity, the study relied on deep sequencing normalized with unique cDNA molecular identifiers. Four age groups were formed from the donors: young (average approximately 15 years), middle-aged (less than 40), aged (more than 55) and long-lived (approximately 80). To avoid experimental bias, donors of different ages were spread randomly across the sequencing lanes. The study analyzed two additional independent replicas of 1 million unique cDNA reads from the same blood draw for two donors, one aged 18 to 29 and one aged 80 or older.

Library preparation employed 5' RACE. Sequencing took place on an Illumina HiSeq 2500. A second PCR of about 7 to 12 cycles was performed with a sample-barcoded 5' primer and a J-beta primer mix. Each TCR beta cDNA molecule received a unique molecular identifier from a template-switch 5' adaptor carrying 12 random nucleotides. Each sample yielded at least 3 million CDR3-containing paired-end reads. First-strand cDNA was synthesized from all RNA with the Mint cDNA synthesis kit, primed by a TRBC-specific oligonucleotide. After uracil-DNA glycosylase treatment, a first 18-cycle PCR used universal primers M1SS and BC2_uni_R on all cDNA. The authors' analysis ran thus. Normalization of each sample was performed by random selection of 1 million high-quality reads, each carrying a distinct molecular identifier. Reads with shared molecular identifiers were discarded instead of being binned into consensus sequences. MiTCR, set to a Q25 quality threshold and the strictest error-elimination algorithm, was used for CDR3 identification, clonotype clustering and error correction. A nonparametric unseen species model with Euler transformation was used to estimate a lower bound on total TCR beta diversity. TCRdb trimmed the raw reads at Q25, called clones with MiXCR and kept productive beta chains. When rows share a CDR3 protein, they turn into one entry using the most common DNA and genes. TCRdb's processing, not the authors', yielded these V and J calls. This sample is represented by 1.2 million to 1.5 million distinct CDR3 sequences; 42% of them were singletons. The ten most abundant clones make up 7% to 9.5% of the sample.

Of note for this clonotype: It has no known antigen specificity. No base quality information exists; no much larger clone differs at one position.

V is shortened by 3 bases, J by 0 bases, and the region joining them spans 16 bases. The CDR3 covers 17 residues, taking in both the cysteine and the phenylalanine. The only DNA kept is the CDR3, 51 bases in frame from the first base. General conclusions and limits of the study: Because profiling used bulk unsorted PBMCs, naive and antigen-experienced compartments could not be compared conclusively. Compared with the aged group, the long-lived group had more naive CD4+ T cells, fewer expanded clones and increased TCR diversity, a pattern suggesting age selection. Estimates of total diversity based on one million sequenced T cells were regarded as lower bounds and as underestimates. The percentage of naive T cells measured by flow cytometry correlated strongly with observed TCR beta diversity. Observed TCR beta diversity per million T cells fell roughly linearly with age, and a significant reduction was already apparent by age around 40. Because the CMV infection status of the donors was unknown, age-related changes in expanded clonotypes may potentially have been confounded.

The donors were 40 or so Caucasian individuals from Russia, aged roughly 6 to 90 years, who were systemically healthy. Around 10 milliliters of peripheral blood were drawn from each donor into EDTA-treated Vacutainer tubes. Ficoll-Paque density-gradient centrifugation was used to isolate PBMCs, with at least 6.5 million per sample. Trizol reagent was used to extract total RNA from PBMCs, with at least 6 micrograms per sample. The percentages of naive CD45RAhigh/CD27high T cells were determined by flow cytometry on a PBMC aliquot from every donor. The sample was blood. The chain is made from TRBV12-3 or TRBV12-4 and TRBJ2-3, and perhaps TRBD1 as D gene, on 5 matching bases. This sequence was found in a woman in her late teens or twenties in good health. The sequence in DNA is TGTGCCAGCAGTTTTGCCCGACAGCGACCTAGCACAGATACGCAGTATTTT. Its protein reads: CASSFARQRPSTDTQYF.